Presented here are 8 T cell receptor beta chains from one specimen sequenced in a study of identical twins. TCRdb recomputed calls from the 5' RACE reads with MiXCR, one row per CDR3 protein. The sample shows approximately 630,000 distinct CDR3 sequences, just over 7% of them seen only once. The same sample was also used in a study of yellow fever vaccine responses in identical twins.

Specimen: PBMCs. These receptors came from a woman younger than 35 in good health.

Here the CDR3 DNA reads TGTGCCAGCACCCAGGACAGGTTTAACTATGGCTACACCTTC. It specifies CASTQDRFNYGYTF. The chain uses TRBV2 and TRBJ1-2, with 7 bases identical to TRBD1. CDR3 length: 14 amino acids. The trim removed 7 bases at V and 1 base at J, leaving 6 bases unmatched. The germline gives CDR1 SNHLY, CDR2 FYNNEI.

In this sample, this clonotype turned up once. This could be a read error, since a much larger clone is one nucleotide away. The rearrangement links TRBV12-3 or TRBV12-4 to TRBJ1-6; D remains ambiguous. This CDR3 spans 15 amino acids. CDR3 sequence (DNA): TGTGCCAGCAGTTTAACTGGGCAGACAAATTCACCCCTCCGCTTT. Its translation is CASSLTGQTNSPLRF.

This clonotype has a handful of counts. V usage is TRBV5-1 and J usage is TRBJ2-7; TRBD1 agrees at 10 bases. The germline CDR1 and CDR2 sequences are SGHRS and YFSETQ. The CDR3 consists of 13 residues. Losses at the gene ends were 8 bases for V and 5 bases for J; bases not matched to a gene: 7. CDR3 protein: CASQGQGHDEQYF. CDR3 nucleotide sequence: TGCGCCAGTCAGGGACAGGGGCACGACGAGCAGTACTTC.

V and J are TRBV18 and TRBJ2-7; D might be TRBD1 (6 bases). V was pared by 2 bases and J by 0 bases, with 11 bases between. CDR1 and CDR2 from the germline V gene are KGHSH and LQKENI. The CDR3 totals 15 residues. CDR3 in DNA: TGTGCCAGCTCACCATACAGGGCCAGCTCCTACGAGCAGTACTTC. Translated, it gives CASSPYRASSYEQYF.

The table lists this clonotype with many counts. CDR3 coding DNA: TGTGCCAGCGGGAGTTTTCATGGCTACACCTTC. Translated: CASGSFHGYTF. This chain uses TRBV6-5 with TRBJ1-2, with D hard to call. Trimming removed 8 bases at V and 6 bases at J, with 10 bases between. This CDR3 spans 11 amino acids. CDR1 is MNHEY and CDR2 is SVGAGI in the germline V gene.

This sequence joins TRBV3-1 and TRBJ2-3; 7 positions match TRBD1. This CDR3 is built from 15 residues. Germline values: CDR1 LGHDT, CDR2 YNNKEL (reference sequence). Losses at the gene ends were 2 bases for V and 2 bases for J; bases not matched to a gene: 4. The CDR3 DNA is TGTGCCAGCAGCCAAATGGGACAGAACACAGATACGCAGTATTTT. It encodes CASSQMGQNTDTQYF.

This clonotype was seen more than once but under ten times. The chain combines TRBV7-6 with TRBJ2-1; D might be TRBD1 (6 bases). The CDR3 contains 18 residues. The germline V gene has CDR1 SGHVS and CDR2 FNYEAQ. Trimming took 2 bases from V and 3 from J, leaving 20 bases between them. The CDR3 bases are TGTGCCAGCAGCTTACGGGATTCTACAGGGTTTCGCTACAATGAGCAGTTCTTC. As protein: CASSLRDSTGFRYNEQFF.

This clonotype was counted many times. The chain combines TRBV6-1 with TRBJ2-1, with 12 bases matching TRBD2. This CDR3 spans 16 amino acids. Germline V gene sequence: CDR1 MNHNS, CDR2 SASEGT. V gave up 2 bases and J gave up 7 bases; unmatched junction bases: 6. CDR3 loop: CASSEMPSGGVNEQFF. The CDR3 DNA is TGTGCCAGCAGTGAAATGCCTAGCGGGGGGGTAAATGAGCAGTTCTTC.